This TCR beta chain was observed in a study of HIV-infected patients and healthy controls. No cell fractionation was done, so the repertoire covers all unsorted peripheral blood T cells. This clonotype was counted at least ten times. Reverse transcription used 450 to 500 ng RNA and constant-region primers for alpha and beta. Using multiplexing indices, alpha and beta chain libraries were generated apart by chain-specific third strand synthesis. TCRdb processed the 5' RACE reads anew with MiXCR; each CDR3 protein has one entry. This repertoire shows more than 15,000 distinct CDR3 sequences, more than 7.5% found once; its top ten account for over 5.5%. The sequence came from an adult in good health. Input material: blood.

The CDR3 DNA reads as TGTGCCAGCAGCCCAACTACGACCTACTACGAGCAGTACTTC. It codes for CASSPTTTYYEQYF. This sequence joins TRBV12-3 or TRBV12-4 and TRBJ2-7; D is undetermined. Trimming left V 6 bases short and J 3 bases short, with 15 bases between. The CDR3 totals 14 residues.